Below, 26 T cell receptor beta chains from the same sample are listed, as sequenced in a study of cytomegalovirus exposure and HLA in healthy donors. The table came from immunoSEQ multiplex PCR; TCRdb's copy has only in-frame clones and leaves some out. This table has over 110,000 clones, approximately 86% appearing once. The sample comprised PBMCs. These receptors originate from a man between 18 and 35 years old in good health and CMV-seropositive.

The genes are TRBV5-1 and TRBJ1-3; 8 bases agree with TRBD1. The CDR3 is made up of 15 amino acids. The V gene's germline CDR1 is SGHRS and CDR2 YFSETQ. With V trimmed by 1 base and J by 1 base, 1 base remained unmatched. The CDR3 nucleotides read TGCGCCAGCAGCTTGACAGGGGGATCTGGAAACACCATATATTTT. The encoded protein is CASSLTGGSGNTIYF.

The chain has TRBV9 and TRBJ2-1; 8 positions agree with TRBD2. Germline V CDR1 and CDR2: SGDLS, YYNGEE. CDR3 length: 18 residues. With V trimmed by 1 base and J by 10 bases, 19 bases remained unmatched. The CDR3 sequence: CASSVRSGGPPIMGEQFF. CDR3 nucleotide sequence: TGTGCCAGCAGCGTAAGGAGCGGGGGACCCCCTATAATGGGAGAGCAGTTCTTC.

The chain has TRBV6-5 and TRBJ2-2; D possibly corresponds to TRBD1 (6 bases). The CDR3 is 14 amino acids. V was pared by 9 bases and J by 3 bases, with 14 bases between. Germline values: CDR1 MNHEY, CDR2 SVGAGI. CDR3: CASQRQVDTGELFF. The DNA for the CDR3 is TGTGCCAGTCAACGACAGGTCGACACCGGGGAGCTGTTTTTT.

This chain connects TRBV7-3 to TRBJ2-3; D remains ambiguous. V lost 3 bases to trimming and J lost 4 bases, with 8 bases between them. Looked up from germline, CDR1 is SGHTA and CDR2 is FQGTGA. The CDR3 sequence is 13 residues long. CDR3 sequence (DNA): TGTGCCAGCAGCTTCTCTCGCGCAGATACGCAGTATTTT. The encoded protein is CASSFSRADTQYF.

The chain employs TRBV27 and TRBJ2-1; TRBD2 agrees at 14 bases. The trim removed 5 bases at V and 6 bases at J, leaving 6 bases unmatched. CDR3 length: 16 amino acids. The germline V gene has CDR1 MNHEY and CDR2 SMNVEV (reference sequence). Here the CDR3 DNA reads TGTGCCAGCAGTCTGGGACTAGCGGGAGTAGTCAATGAGCAGTTCTTC. Its protein is CASSLGLAGVVNEQFF.

This sequence joins TRBV27 and TRBJ2-4; tentative D call: TRBD2 (6 bases). The ends were cut back, 4 bases at V and 0 bases at J, with 13 bases in the middle. There are 16 residues in the CDR3. The germline CDR1 and CDR2 sequences are MNHEY and SMNVEV (reference sequence). The CDR3 loop is CASSSNSGLAKNIQYF. In DNA form, the CDR3 reads TGTGCCAGCAGTTCTAATAGCGGCTTAGCCAAAAACATTCAGTACTTC.

The chain links TRBV30 to TRBJ2-2; 9 positions agree with TRBD1. The germline V gene has CDR1 GTSNPN and CDR2 SVGIG (reference sequence). The CDR3 sequence is 16 residues long. Unmatched junction bases numbered 4, after V lost 2 bases and J lost 0 bases. For the CDR3, the DNA is TGTGCCTGGAGTTTTTACAGGGGGCCGAACACCGGGGAGCTGTTTTTT. This gives the protein CAWSFYRGPNTGELFF.

This sequence joins TRBV5-5 and TRBJ2-7; 13 bases match TRBD2. The ends lost 4 bases at V and 0 bases at J; junction bases unmatched: 13. CDR3 length equals 19 residues. Germline V gives CDR1 SGHKS, CDR2 YYEKEE (reference sequence). The CDR3 loop is CASSPLGGLAGSSSYEQYF. CDR3 bases: TGTGCCAGCAGCCCTTTGGGGGGACTAGCGGGAAGCAGCTCCTACGAGCAGTACTTC.

This clone was recorded only once. The chain is built from TRBV7-2 and TRBJ2-2; D perhaps matches TRBD2 (6 bases). This CDR3 has 16 amino acids. Germline lookup yields CDR1 SGHTA and CDR2 FQGNSA. V lost 4 bases and J 2 bases, leaving 14 bases between the germline ends. Here the CDR3 DNA reads TGTGCCAGCAGCTACCGCTGGGAGGATAACACCGGGGAGCTGTTTTTT. It is translated as CASSYRWEDNTGELFF.

The J gene is TRBJ2-7, the V gene TRBV6-5; 8 bases map to TRBD2. The CDR3 runs to 14 residues. In germline, CDR1 is MNHEY, CDR2 SVGAGI. The ends lost 5 bases at V and 2 bases at J; junction bases unmatched: 5. The CDR3 loop reads CASSSGLAAYEQYF. The DNA for the CDR3 is TGTGCCAGCAGTAGCGGACTAGCCGCCTACGAGCAGTACTTC.

The V gene is TRBV27, the J gene TRBJ1-1; tentative D call: TRBD1 (6 bases). The V gene lost 6 bases and the J gene lost 4 bases, with 15 bases spanning the gap. Germline V lookup: CDR1 MNHEY, CDR2 SMNVEV (reference sequence). The CDR3 is 14 residues long. The DNA for the CDR3 is TGTGCCAGCAGCCAGGGGATAGGGGGCACTGAAGCTTTCTTT. Translation: CASSQGIGGTEAFF.

The V call is TRBV5-6, the J call TRBJ2-3; TRBD1 agrees at 8 bases. The length of the CDR3 is 14 residues. The V and J ends lost 4 bases and 3 bases, in that order; junction bases with no gene match: 4. CDR1 is SGHDT, CDR2 YYEEEE, per germline. Here the CDR3 DNA reads TGTGCCAGCAGCACGGACAGGGCGACAGATACGCAGTATTTT. Translation gives CASSTDRATDTQYF.

The chain has TRBV5-5 and TRBJ2-1; 12 bases agree with TRBD2. CDR3 size: 17 residues. The ends lost 2 bases at V and 2 bases at J; junction bases unmatched: 5. CDR1 is SGHKS and CDR2 is YYEKEE in the germline V gene (reference sequence). The chain's CDR3 is CASSLGLAGRAYNEQFF. The CDR3 coding sequence is TGTGCCAGCAGCTTAGGACTAGCGGGAAGGGCCTACAATGAGCAGTTCTTC.

This clone was found once. The chain couples TRBV7-2 to TRBJ2-1; TRBD2 might be the D (5 bases). The length of the CDR3 is 16 residues. CDR1 and CDR2 from the germline V gene are SGHTA and FQGNSA. The V end was cut by 3 bases, the J end by 7 bases, with 19 bases between. This chain's CDR3 is CASSFSRTAFWNEQFF. CDR3 nucleotides: TGTGCCAGCAGCTTCTCCCGGACTGCGTTTTGGAATGAGCAGTTCTTC.

The rearrangement joins TRBV5-1 to TRBJ2-6; D gene unclear. The CDR3 runs 16 residues. Germline V lookup: CDR1 SGHRS, CDR2 YFSETQ. V was pared by 6 bases and J by 0 bases, with 13 bases between. This chain's CDR3 is CASTPRSLSGANVLTF. The DNA for the CDR3 is TGCGCCAGCACCCCCCGGAGCCTCTCTGGGGCCAACGTCCTGACTTTC.

The chain is built from TRBV9 and TRBJ1-5; D gene unclear. The germline gives CDR1 SGDLS, CDR2 YYNGEE. V was cut by 0 bases and J by 1 base, with 8 bases left in between. This CDR3 has 15 residues. The DNA of the CDR3 is TGTGCCAGCAGCGTAGACCCGGGGAGCAATCAGCCCCAGCATTTT. Translation: CASSVDPGSNQPQHF.

The chain carries TRBV5-1 and TRBJ1-6; D is unclear. This CDR3 has 16 residues. V dropped 5 bases and J dropped 5 bases, with 17 bases sitting between them. Germline lookup yields CDR1 SGHRS and CDR2 YFSETQ. CDR3 sequence (DNA): TGCGCCAGCAGGGCCCGAGGGTCAGAAAATAATTCACCCCTCCACTTT. Amino acid sequence: CASRARGSENNSPLHF.

This sequence joins TRBV6-1 and TRBJ1-3, with D hard to call. Germline CDR1 MNHNS, CDR2 SASEGT. V lost 8 bases to trimming and J lost 4 bases, with 12 bases between them. This CDR3 has 13 residues. CDR3: CASGGSQGNTIYF. The CDR3, as DNA: TGTGCCAGCGGAGGTTCCCAGGGAAACACCATATATTTT.

V gene TRBV18 combines with J gene TRBJ2-7, with D unresolved. The length of the CDR3 is 14 residues. The germline V gene encodes CDR1 KGHSH and CDR2 LQKENI. Trimming stripped 3 bases from V and 1 base from J, with 10 bases between. CDR3 sequence (DNA): TGTGCCAGCTCACCGGGCCAAACATCCTACGAGCAGTACTTC. Its protein product is CASSPGQTSYEQYF. Full variable domain (missing parts from reference TRBV18 and TRBJ2-7): NAGVMQNPRHLVRRRGQEARLRCSPMKGHSHVYWYRQLPEEGLKFMVYLQKENIIDESGMPKERFSAEFPKEGPSILRIQQVVRGDSAAYFCASSPGQTSYEQYFGPGTRLTVT.

This clone showed up just a few times. The chain combines TRBV5-6 with TRBJ1-1, with D hard to call. Germline V gives CDR1 SGHDT, CDR2 YYEEEE. Trimming removed 0 bases from V and 4 bases from J, with 4 bases in between. CDR3 length: 12 amino acids. CDR3 in amino acids: CASSLGSTEAFF. Here the CDR3 DNA reads TGTGCCAGCAGCTTGGGGAGCACTGAAGCTTTCTTT. The full variable domain, with the rest looked up from reference TRBV5-6 and TRBJ1-1, is DAGVTQSPTHLIKTRGQQVTLRCSPKSGHDTVSWYQQALGQGPQFIFQYYEEEERQRGNFPDRFSGHQFPNYSSELNVNALLLGDSALYLCASSLGSTEAFFGQGTRLTVV.

This sequence joins TRBV7-8 and TRBJ1-1, with D unclear. The V gene lost 2 bases and the J gene lost 1 base, with 8 bases spanning the gap. Germline-derived CDR1 and CDR2 are SGHVS and FQNEAQ. The CDR3 loop spans 14 amino acids. CDR3 sequence: CASSLWERNTEAFF. CDR3 DNA sequence: TGTGCCAGCAGCTTATGGGAGAGGAACACTGAAGCTTTCTTT.

This clone was picked up one time. This chain connects TRBV6-5 to TRBJ1-3, with 9 bases fitting TRBD1. Losses at the gene ends were 5 bases for V and 3 bases for J; bases not matched to a gene: 5. This CDR3 comprises 15 residues. CDR1 is MNHEY, CDR2 SVGAGI, per germline. CDR3 residues: CASSKGQGNGNTIYF. The CDR3 region has the DNA TGTGCCAGCAGTAAGGGACAGGGAAATGGAAACACCATATATTTT.

The gene calls are TRBV6-6 and TRBJ2-2, with 10 bases aligning to TRBD1. There are 16 residues in the CDR3. CDR1 and CDR2 from the germline V gene are MNHNY and SVGAGI (reference sequence). V lost 5 bases and J lost 4; bases outside the gene matches: 7. CDR3 DNA sequence: TGTGCCAGCAGTCCCGACAGGGGGCTTGGCACCGGGGAGCTGTTTTTT. Encoded protein: CASSPDRGLGTGELFF.

The CDR3 here is CASSPAGDVTEAFF. The CDR3 bases are TGTGCCAGCTCACCAGCCGGGGATGTCACTGAAGCTTTCTTT. The chain is built from TRBV18 and TRBJ1-1; no firm D call. Deletions cut 2 bases from V and 4 bases from J, with 11 bases between. Germline V lookup: CDR1 KGHSH, CDR2 LQKENI. The CDR3 sequence is 14 residues long.

The chain carries TRBV19 and TRBJ2-2, with 13 bases aligning to TRBD2. Germline lookup yields CDR1 LNHDA and CDR2 SQIVND (reference sequence). The V segment lost 7 bases and the J segment 5 bases; nucleotides outside the gene matches: 7. CDR3 length equals 16 residues. This chain's CDR3 is CASIRTSGRTTGELFF. The DNA for the CDR3 is TGTGCCAGTATTAGGACTAGCGGGAGAACGACCGGGGAGCTGTTTTTT.

The chain uses TRBV7-9 and TRBJ2-7; perhaps TRBD1 as D (6 bases). The CDR3 consists of 14 residues. Trimming took 3 bases from V and 0 from J, leaving 9 bases between them. From germline, CDR1 is SEHNR and CDR2 FQNEAQ (reference sequence). The DNA for the CDR3 is TGTGCCAGCAGCTTCCGGGACATCTCCTACGAGCAGTACTTC. It codes for CASSFRDISYEQYF. Together with reference TRBV7-9 and TRBJ2-7, the CDR3 gives the full variable domain: DTGVSQNPRHKITKRGQNVTFRCDPISEHNRLYWYRQTLGQGPEFLTYFQNEAQLEKSRLLSDRFSAERPKGSFSTLEIQRTEQGDSAMYLCASSFRDISYEQYFGPGTRLTVT.